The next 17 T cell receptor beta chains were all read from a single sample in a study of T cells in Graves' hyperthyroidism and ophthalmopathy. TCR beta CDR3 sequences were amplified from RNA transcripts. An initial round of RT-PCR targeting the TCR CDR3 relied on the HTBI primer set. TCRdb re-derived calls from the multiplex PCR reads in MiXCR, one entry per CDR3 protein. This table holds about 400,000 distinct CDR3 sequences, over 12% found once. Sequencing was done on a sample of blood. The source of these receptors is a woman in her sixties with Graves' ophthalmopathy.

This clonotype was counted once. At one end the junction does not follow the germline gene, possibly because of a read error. For the CDR3, the DNA is TGTGCCAGCAGGACCACCGGGACCCCGAATACCGGGGAGCTGTTTTTT. Translation: CASRTTGTPNTGELFF. The J gene is TRBJ2-2, the V gene TRBV28; D may correspond to TRBD1 or TRBD2 (5 bases each). The V gene's germline CDR1 is MDHEN and CDR2 SYDVKM. The CDR3 consists of 16 residues.

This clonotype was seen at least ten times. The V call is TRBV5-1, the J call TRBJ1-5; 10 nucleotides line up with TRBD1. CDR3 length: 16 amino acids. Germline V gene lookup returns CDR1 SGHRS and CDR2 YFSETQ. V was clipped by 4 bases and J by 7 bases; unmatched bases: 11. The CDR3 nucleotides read TGCGCCAGCAGCCCCCTCGGGACAGGGGTCGGGCAGCCCCAGCATTTT. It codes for CASSPLGTGVGQPQHF.

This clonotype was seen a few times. CDR3 sequence: CASRSGTLRDTGELFF. CDR3 coding DNA: TGTGCCAGTAGGAGCGGGACCCTCAGGGACACCGGGGAGCTGTTTTTT. The J gene is TRBJ2-2, the V gene TRBV19, with 7 bases aligning to TRBD2. Germline CDR1 LNHDA, CDR2 SQIVND (reference sequence). Unmatched junction bases numbered 10, after V lost 6 bases and J lost 3 bases. The CDR3 consists of 16 residues.

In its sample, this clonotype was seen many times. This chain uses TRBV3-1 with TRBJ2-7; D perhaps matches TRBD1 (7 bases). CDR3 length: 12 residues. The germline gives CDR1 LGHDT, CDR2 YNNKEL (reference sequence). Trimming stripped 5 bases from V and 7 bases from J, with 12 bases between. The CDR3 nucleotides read TGTGCCAGCAGCTCACAGGGGAGGGAGCAGTACTTC. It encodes CASSSQGREQYF.

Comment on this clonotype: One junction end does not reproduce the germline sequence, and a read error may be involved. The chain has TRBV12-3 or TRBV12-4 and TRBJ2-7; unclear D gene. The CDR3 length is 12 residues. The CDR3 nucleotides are TGTGCCAGCAGCCTCACTGGATACGAGCAGTGCTTC. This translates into CASSLTGYEQCF.

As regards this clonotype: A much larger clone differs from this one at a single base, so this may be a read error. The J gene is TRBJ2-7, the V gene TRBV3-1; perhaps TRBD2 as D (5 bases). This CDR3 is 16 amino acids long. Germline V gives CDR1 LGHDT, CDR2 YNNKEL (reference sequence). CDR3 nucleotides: TGTGCCAGCAGCCAAGTAGTATATGGGAGCTCCTGCGAGCAGTACTTC. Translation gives CASSQVVYGSSCEQYF.

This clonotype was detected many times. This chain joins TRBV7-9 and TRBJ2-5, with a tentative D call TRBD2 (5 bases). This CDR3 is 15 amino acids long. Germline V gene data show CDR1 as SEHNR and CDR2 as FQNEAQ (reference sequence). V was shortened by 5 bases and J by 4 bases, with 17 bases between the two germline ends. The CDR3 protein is CASSNRRQSRETQYF. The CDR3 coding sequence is TGTGCCAGCAGCAACCGGAGGCAAAGTCGAGAGACCCAGTACTTC.

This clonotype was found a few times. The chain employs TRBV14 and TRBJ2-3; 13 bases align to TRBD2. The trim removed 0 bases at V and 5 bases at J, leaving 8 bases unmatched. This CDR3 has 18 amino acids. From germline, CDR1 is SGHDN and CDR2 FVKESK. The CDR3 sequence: CASSQDIGLAGVGDTQYF. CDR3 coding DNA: TGTGCCAGCAGCCAAGATATCGGACTAGCGGGAGTGGGAGATACGCAGTATTTT.

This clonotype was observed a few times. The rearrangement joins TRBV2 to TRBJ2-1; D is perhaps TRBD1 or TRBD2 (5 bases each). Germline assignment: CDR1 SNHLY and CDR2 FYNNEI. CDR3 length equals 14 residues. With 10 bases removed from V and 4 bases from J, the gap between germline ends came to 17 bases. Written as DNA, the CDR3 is TGTGCCATCGAGGGGAACAACCCTTACAATGAGCAGTTCTTC. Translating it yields CAIEGNNPYNEQFF.

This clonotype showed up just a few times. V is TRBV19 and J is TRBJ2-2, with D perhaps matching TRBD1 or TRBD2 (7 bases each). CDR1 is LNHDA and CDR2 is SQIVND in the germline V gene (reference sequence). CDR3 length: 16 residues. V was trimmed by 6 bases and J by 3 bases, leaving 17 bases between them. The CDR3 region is CASSQNQGGDTGELFF. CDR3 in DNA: TGTGCCAGTAGCCAAAATCAGGGGGGGGACACCGGGGAGCTGTTTTTT.

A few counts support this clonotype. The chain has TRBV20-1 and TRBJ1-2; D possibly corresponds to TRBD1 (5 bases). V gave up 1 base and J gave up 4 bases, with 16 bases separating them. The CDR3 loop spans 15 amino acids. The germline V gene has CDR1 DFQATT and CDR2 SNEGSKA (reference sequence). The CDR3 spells CSARVETVRPYGYTF. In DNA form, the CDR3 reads TGCAGTGCTAGAGTAGAGACAGTCCGGCCCTATGGCTACACCTTC.

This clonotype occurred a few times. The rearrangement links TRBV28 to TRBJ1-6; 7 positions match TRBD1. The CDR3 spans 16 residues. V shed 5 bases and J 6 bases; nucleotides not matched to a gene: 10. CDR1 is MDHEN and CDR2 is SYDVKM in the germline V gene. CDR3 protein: CASSPISPGGNSPLHF. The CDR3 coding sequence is TGTGCCAGCAGTCCCATATCCCCAGGGGGTAATTCACCCCTCCACTTT.

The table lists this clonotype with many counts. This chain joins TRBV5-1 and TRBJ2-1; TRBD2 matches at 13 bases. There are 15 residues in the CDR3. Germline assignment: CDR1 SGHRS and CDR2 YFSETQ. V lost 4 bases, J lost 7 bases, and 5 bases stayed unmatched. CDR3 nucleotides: TGCGCCAGCAGCGAAGGACTAGCGGGAGAAAATGAGCAGTTCTTC. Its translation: CASSEGLAGENEQFF. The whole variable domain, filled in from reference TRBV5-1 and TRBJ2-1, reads KAGVTQTPRYLIKTRGQQVTLSCSPISGHRSVSWYQQTPGQGLQFLFEYFSETQRNKGNFPGRFSGRQFSNSRSEMNVSTLELGDSALYLCASSEGLAGENEQFFGPGTRLTVL.

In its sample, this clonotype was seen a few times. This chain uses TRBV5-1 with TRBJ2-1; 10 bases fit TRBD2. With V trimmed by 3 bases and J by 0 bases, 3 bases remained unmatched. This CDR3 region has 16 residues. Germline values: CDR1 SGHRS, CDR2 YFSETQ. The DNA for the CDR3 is TGCGCCAGCAGCTCCCCTAGCGGGAGCTCCTACAATGAGCAGTTCTTC. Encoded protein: CASSSPSGSSYNEQFF.

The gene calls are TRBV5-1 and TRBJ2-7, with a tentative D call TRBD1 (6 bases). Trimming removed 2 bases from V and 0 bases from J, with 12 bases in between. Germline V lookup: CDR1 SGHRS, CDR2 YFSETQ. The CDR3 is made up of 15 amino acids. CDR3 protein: CASSFSRGPSYEQYF. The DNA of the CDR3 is TGCGCCAGCAGCTTTAGCAGGGGACCCTCCTACGAGCAGTACTTC.

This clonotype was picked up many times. CDR3: CASSLGTGVWSPLHF. DNA of the CDR3: TGTGCCAGCAGTTTAGGCACAGGGGTTTGGTCACCCCTCCACTTT. The rearrangement joins TRBV12-3 or TRBV12-4 to TRBJ1-6, with TRBD1 matching 7 bases. This CDR3 comprises 15 residues. Trimming took 1 base from V and 10 from J; bases not matched to a gene: 7.

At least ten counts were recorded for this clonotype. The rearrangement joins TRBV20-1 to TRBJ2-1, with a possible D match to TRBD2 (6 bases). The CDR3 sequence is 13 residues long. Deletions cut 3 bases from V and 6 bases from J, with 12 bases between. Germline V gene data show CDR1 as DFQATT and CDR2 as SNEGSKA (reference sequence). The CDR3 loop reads CSASLEGTNEQFF. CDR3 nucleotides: TGCAGTGCTAGTTTGGAGGGGACCAATGAGCAGTTCTTC.